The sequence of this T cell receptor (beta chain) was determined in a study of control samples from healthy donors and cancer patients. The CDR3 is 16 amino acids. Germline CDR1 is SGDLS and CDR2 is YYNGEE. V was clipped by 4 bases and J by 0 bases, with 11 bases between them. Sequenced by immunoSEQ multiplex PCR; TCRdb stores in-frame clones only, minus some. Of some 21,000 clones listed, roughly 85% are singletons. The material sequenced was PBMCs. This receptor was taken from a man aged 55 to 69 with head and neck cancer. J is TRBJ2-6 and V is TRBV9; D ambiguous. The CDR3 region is CASSPRLSSGANVLTF. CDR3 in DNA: TGTGCCAGCAGCCCCAGACTGAGCTCTGGGGCCAACGTCCTGACTTTC.